Listed here are 7 T cell receptor beta chains from one sample, sequenced in a study of cytomegalovirus exposure and HLA in healthy donors. With 60 Vbeta and 13 Jbeta primers, the PCR was carried out. Sequenced by immunoSEQ multiplex PCR; TCRdb stores in-frame clones only, minus some. The repertoire consists of 200,000 or so clones, with approximately 78% occurring once and the leading ten covering 6.5%. The material sequenced was PBMCs. The receptors were sampled from a woman aged 50 to 60 in good health and CMV-seropositive.

In DNA, the CDR3 is TGCAGCGCCGCCCGAGCGGAGGAGGGAGATACGCAGTATTTT. Translating it yields CSAARAEEGDTQYF. V gene TRBV29-1 combines with J gene TRBJ2-3; perhaps TRBD2 as D (6 bases). The CDR3 loop spans 14 amino acids. The germline gives CDR1 SQVTM, CDR2 ANQGSEA. Trimming removed 7 bases from V and 5 bases from J, with 19 bases in between.

The J gene is TRBJ2-3, the V gene TRBV9, with TRBD2 matching over 14 bases. Germline CDR1 reads SGDLS; CDR2 reads YYNGEE. After removal of 10 bases from V and 2 bases from J, the junction contained 15 bases not matched to a gene. The CDR3 loop spans 18 amino acids. The CDR3 coding sequence is TGTGCCCGCCAATTGGGACTAGCGGGAGCCCAGGTCACAGATACGCAGTATTTT. Residues: CARQLGLAGAQVTDTQYF.

This clone was detected only once. As DNA, the CDR3 is TGCGCCAGCAGCTTGGGAGGGACTAGCGGAAACTCCTACAATGAGCAGTTCTTC. The encoded protein is CASSLGGTSGNSYNEQFF. V gene TRBV5-1 combines with J gene TRBJ2-1, with 11 nucleotides matching TRBD2. The germline gives CDR1 SGHRS, CDR2 YFSETQ. The CDR3 runs to 18 residues. The ends lost 0 bases at V and 0 bases at J; junction bases unmatched: 5.

The V and J genes are TRBV10-3 and TRBJ2-4, with 7 bases aligning to TRBD1. The CDR3 runs 18 residues. Trimming cost V 4 bases and J 1 base; bases outside gene matches: 13. The germline V gene encodes CDR1 ENHRY and CDR2 SYGVKD. As DNA, the CDR3 is TGTGCCATCAGTGTGGGACAGCAAGGTATCGGGGCCAAAAACATTCAGTACTTC. This gives the protein CAISVGQQGIGAKNIQYF.

The chain links TRBV28 to TRBJ1-2; 7 bases match TRBD1. Germline V CDR1 and CDR2: MDHEN, SYDVKM. V lost 2 bases, J lost 8 bases, and 2 bases stayed unmatched. The CDR3 extends over 12 amino acids. The CDR3 reads CASSLDRVGYTF. The CDR3 nucleotides read TGTGCCAGCAGTTTAGACAGGGTGGGCTACACCTTC.

The chain uses TRBV4-1 and TRBJ1-1, with 9 bases identical to TRBD1. The V segment lost 4 bases and the J segment 6 bases; nucleotides outside the gene matches: 9. Germline CDR1 and CDR2: MGHRA and YSYEKL. The CDR3 length is 15 residues. The CDR3 bases are TGCGCCAGCAGCCCTGGACAGGGGCCCGTTGCTGAAGCTTTCTTT. Translation: CASSPGQGPVAEAFF.

This rearrangement joins TRBV21-1 to TRBJ2-2; the tabulated D call, TRBD1, remains unverified against the DNA. TRBV21-1 constitutes a pseudogene. The CDR3 has 17 residues. CDR3 nucleotide sequence: TGTGCCAGCAGCAAAGGGCCGGGACAGGGCGACACCGGGGAGCTGTTTTTT. Encoded protein: CASSKGPGQGDTGELFF.